This T cell receptor beta chain was captured by sequencing in a study of shared clonotypes between healthy human individuals. V lost 4 bases, J lost 7 bases, and 14 bases stayed unmatched. The CDR3 totals 16 residues. CDR1 and CDR2 from the germline V gene are SGHRS and YFSETQ. Points from the study as a whole: In this cohort, only blood was sampled, and tissue repertoires likely differ.

Clones were sequenced by immunoSEQ multiplex PCR, and TCRdb holds only the in-frame ones, with some missing. The sample includes 2 million to 2.5 million clones, approximately 96% of them seen just once. To note about this clone: Its cognate antigen is unknown.

This sequence joins TRBV5-1 and TRBJ2-7, with 10 bases that match TRBD1. Sequenced material: naive CD4+ T cells sorted from blood. Subset of the sample: CD45RA+ positively selected. This TCR derives from a man between 18 and 35 years old in good health. The CDR3 here is CASSPGDRGPVGEQYF. The CDR3 DNA sequence: TGCGCCAGCAGCCCGGGTGACAGGGGGCCAGTGGGAGAGCAGTACTTC.